The clone carrying this T cell receptor beta chain was counted many times. Its cognate antigen is unknown. TCRdb called the 5' RACE reads again in MiXCR, with one record for every CDR3 protein. The sample lists nearly 250,000 distinct CDR3 sequences; around 6.6% were seen once. There are 15 residues in the CDR3. The germline V gene has CDR1 SGHTA and CDR2 FQGNSA. Trimming cost V 2 bases and J 3 bases, with 11 bases left between them. The source of the sample is a study of identical twins. Study-level results: Sequences that were beta out-of-frame showed weaker excess twin sharing. Among out-of-frame alpha sequences shared by twins, low generation probability occurred in excess. In zero-insertion analyses, partial confounding could arise from invariant MAIT and iNKT cells. Out-of-frame TCR alpha sharing in monozygotic twins exceeded recombination model predictions.

The sample was also linked to a second study, of yellow fever vaccine responses in identical twins.

The sample was memory (CD45RO+) T cells sorted from blood. The TCR was taken from a woman aged 18-29 years in good health. The chain recombines TRBV7-2 with TRBJ2-1, with D tentatively TRBD2 (5 bases). The CDR3 DNA reads TGTGCCAGCAGCTTAAGTTTCGGGATCTACAATGAGCAGTTCTTC. Encoded protein: CASSLSFGIYNEQFF.